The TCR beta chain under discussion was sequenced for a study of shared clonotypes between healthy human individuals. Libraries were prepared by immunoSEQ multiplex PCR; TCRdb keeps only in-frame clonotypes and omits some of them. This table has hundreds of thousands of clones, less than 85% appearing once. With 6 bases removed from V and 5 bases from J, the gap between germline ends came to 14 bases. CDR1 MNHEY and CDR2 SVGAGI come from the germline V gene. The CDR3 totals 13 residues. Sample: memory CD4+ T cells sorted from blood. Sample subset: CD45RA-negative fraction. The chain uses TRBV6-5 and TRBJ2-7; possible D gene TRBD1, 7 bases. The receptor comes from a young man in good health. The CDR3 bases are TGTGCCAGCAGCCGACAGGGAGGCAACGAGCAGTACTTC. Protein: CASSRQGGNEQYF.